A selection of T cell receptor beta chains follows, all from one sample in a study of blood T cell repertoires in COVID-19. This table comes from immunoSEQ multiplex PCR, and its TCRdb copy is limited to in-frame clones, with some not included. This table has 100,000 to 150,000 clones, more than 75% appearing once. Sequencing input: peripheral blood. The receptors here all came from a man aged 50-59 years with acute or convalescent COVID-19. CDR3s include the opening cysteine and the closing phenylalanine or tryptophan. The order of the fields is V gene, J gene, CDR3 protein.

TRBV30	TRBJ1-1	CAWSQGNTEAFF
TRBV7-8	TRBJ2-1	CASSLGGSSGSRGEQFF
TRBV5-1	TRBJ2-1	CASSLTSGLYNEQFF
TRBV27	TRBJ1-1	CASSLYGEGNTEAFF
TRBV19	TRBJ1-4	CASSDSVGEKLFF
TRBV10-1	TRBJ1-1	CASIGQTNTEAFF
TRBV28	TRBJ2-6	CASKTGASGANVLTF
TRBV4-1	TRBJ2-3	CASRARTGGRSDTQYF
TRBV7-9	TRBJ1-4	CAIGRDLTTNEKLFF
TRBV7-7	TRBJ2-5	CAIGLAGWGGETQYF
TRBV5-3	TRBJ2-4	CARSYLETTSANGGAKNIQYF
TRBV12-5	TRBJ2-2	CASGLVVAGANTGELFF
TRBV15	TRBJ1-5	CATSSRTGGNKQPQHF
TRBV28	TRBJ2-3	CASSLKPSLPTDTQYF
TRBV7-6	TRBJ2-4	CASSDPARGDIQYF
TRBV2	TRBJ1-5	CASSERGGGRGQPQHF
TRBV5-1	TRBJ2-3	CASSFPRLREQADTQYF
TRBV2	TRBJ1-1	CASSVTAMNTEAFF
TRBV12-5	TRBJ2-3	CASGKAEASTSTDTQYF
TRBV5-1	TRBJ1-2	CASSATGQGYGYTF
TRBV3-1/TRBV3-2	TRBJ2-7	CASSQDIKGLGDEQYF
TRBV30	TRBJ2-3	CAYRDRGTDTQYF
TRBV5-1	TRBJ2-1	CASSSVDEQFF
TRBV20-1	TRBJ1-1	CSAPTAQQAFF
TRBV5-6	TRBJ2-7	CASSLGTAPSYEQYF
TRBV6-5	TRBJ2-2	CASLTGNTGELFF
TRBV21-1	TRBJ2-3	CASSKALAGGGIDTQYF
TRBV7-8	TRBJ2-5	CASSSIAGVGETQYF
TRBV27	TRBJ2-5	CASSSTPGLAGFQETQYF
TRBV6-5	TRBJ2-2	CASFSGAGELFF
TRBV27	TRBJ1-2	CASSFSGGEGYTF
TRBV29-1	TRBJ2-3	CSVETLAGGLDTQYF
TRBV5-1	TRBJ2-7	CASSWGQGAYEQYF
TRBV7-9	TRBJ2-2	CASSLVLAATAGELFF
TRBV12-1	TRBJ2-1	CASSYSGSDYNEQFF
TRBV6-6	TRBJ2-1	CASSYPTGGEYEQFF
TRBV5-8	TRBJ2-5	CASSPEQGRKTQYF
TRBV7-2	TRBJ1-1	CASSLTWRETEAFF
TRBV6-1	TRBJ1-4	CASSQGQGPRDEKLFF
TRBV18	TRBJ2-2	CASSRGVNTGELFF
TRBV20-1	TRBJ1-2	CSAHRDGYTF
TRBV7-2	TRBJ2-1	CASSLRGSGRRANEQFF
TRBV11-3	TRBJ2-3	CASSLGAGGKGTDTQYF
TRBV19	TRBJ2-1	CASKSGRVYNEQFF
TRBV19	TRBJ2-3	CASSIGQGMTDTQYF
TRBV4-3	TRBJ2-7	CASSHDSGTSGRSSYEQYF
TRBV7-9	TRBJ2-7	CASSWTGGYEQYF
TRBV5-1	TRBJ2-2	CASSLGGTGTSGTRPVSRGAVF
TRBV6-5	TRBJ2-7	CASSYDRMREQYF
TRBV2	TRBJ2-1	CASIGRGSVNEQFF
TRBV11-3	TRBJ2-1	CASSSGTGSGGSYNEQFF
TRBV19	TRBJ2-7	CARTNRGRPPYEQYF
TRBV27	TRBJ2-3	CASRLAGTSTDTQYF
TRBV28	TRBJ1-3	CASTEGTGNTIYF
TRBV18	TRBJ1-1	CASSPVIAEAFF
TRBV19	TRBJ2-7	CASTGGVPYEQYF
TRBV10-2	TRBJ2-7	CAAGTGAWEQYF